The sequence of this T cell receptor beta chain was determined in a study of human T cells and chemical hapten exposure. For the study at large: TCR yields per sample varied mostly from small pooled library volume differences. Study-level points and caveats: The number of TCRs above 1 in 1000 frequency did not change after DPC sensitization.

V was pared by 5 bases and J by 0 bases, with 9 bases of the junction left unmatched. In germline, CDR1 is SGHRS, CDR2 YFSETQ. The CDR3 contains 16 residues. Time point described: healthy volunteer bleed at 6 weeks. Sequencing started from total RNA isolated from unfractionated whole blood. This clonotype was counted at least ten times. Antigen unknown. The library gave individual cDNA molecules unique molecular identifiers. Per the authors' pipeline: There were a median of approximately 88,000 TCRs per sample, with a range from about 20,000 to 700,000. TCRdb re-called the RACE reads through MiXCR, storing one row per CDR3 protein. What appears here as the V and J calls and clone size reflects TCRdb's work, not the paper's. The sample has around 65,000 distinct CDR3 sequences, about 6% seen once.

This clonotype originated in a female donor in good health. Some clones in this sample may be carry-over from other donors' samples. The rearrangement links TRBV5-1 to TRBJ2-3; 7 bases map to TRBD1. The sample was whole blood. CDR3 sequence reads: CASRSGQYPSTDTQYF. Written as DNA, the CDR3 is TGCGCCAGCAGATCGGGACAGTACCCTAGCACAGATACGCAGTATTTT.